The rows below give T cell receptor beta chains drawn from one sample of a study of CD8 T cells in ankylosing spondylitis. Each CDR3 protein is one row after TCRdb ran MiXCR on the 5' RACE reads. The sample has about 840,000 distinct CDR3 sequences; 10% to 15% are singletons. Sample: blood, either unsorted or a sorted T cell fraction (not recorded which). These receptors were collected from a male donor with ankylosing spondylitis. Both conserved end residues are part of each CDR3. D genes are given only for firm matches. For some rows the clone size is stated as once, few or many, or as a class when expanded; others skip it.

d_call	cdr3_length	v_call	clone_size	j_call	cdr3_aa	cdr3_nt
TRBD1	17	TRBV20-1	many	TRBJ2-3	CSARNFLGTGVGLTQYF	TGCAGTGCTAGAAACTTTCTCGGGACAGGGGTCGGATTGACGCAGTATTTT
NA	15	TRBV27	few	TRBJ2-7	CASSRYRGLLYEQYF	TGTGCCAGCAGTCGCTACAGGGGACTGCTTTACGAGCAGTACTTC
TRBD2	14	TRBV20-1	few	TRBJ2-3	CSAGTSGRSDTQYF	TGCAGTGCCGGGACTAGCGGGAGGTCAGATACGCAGTATTTT
TRBD2	16	TRBV12-3/TRBV12-4	many	TRBJ2-5	CASSSLAGESSETQYF	TGTGCCAGCAGTTCCTTAGCGGGAGAGTCGTCAGAGACCCAGTACTTC
NA	14	TRBV7-2	NA	TRBJ2-7	CASSAGGTNYEQYF	TGTGCCAGCAGCGCGGGCGGCACCAACTACGAGCAGTACTTC
NA	15	TRBV4-2	many	TRBJ2-2	CASSQALGVRGELFF	TGTGCCAGCAGCCAAGCATTAGGAGTGCGGGGGGAGCTGTTTTTT
TRBD2	15	TRBV5-5	few	TRBJ2-1	CASSSTASGSNEQFF	TGTGCCAGCAGCTCTACGGCTAGCGGGAGTAATGAGCAGTTCTTC
NA	16	TRBV21-1	NA	TRBJ2-7	CASSKDIRRGHREQYF	TGTGCCAGCAGCAAAGATATTAGGCGGGGGCACCGCGAGCAGTACTTC
NA	15	TRBV11-2	few	TRBJ2-7	CASTKEGTGPMEQYF	TGTGCCAGCACCAAGGAGGGAACAGGTCCGATGGAGCAGTACTTC
NA	15	TRBV29-1	few	TRBJ2-1	CSVRRLSSSYNEQFF	TGCAGCGTTCGGCGACTCTCAAGCTCCTACAATGAGCAGTTCTTC
TRBD2	15	TRBV4-3	few	TRBJ2-1	CASSHLLAGGNEQFF	TGCGCCAGCAGCCACTTACTAGCGGGGGGGAATGAGCAGTTCTTC
NA	17	TRBV6-5	many	TRBJ1-5	CASSSLDSIYSNQPQHF	TGTGCCAGCAGTTCTCTTGACAGCATCTATAGCAATCAGCCCCAGCATTTT
TRBD2	16	TRBV9	NA	TRBJ2-5	CASSVGLAGEGETQYF	TGTGCCAGCAGCGTGGGACTAGCGGGAGAGGGAGAGACCCAGTACTTC
NA	15	TRBV6-5	NA	TRBJ1-6	CASSYSPRDYSPLHF	TGTGCCAGCAGTTACTCCCCCCGGGACTATTCACCCCTCCACTTT
NA	14	TRBV7-2	NA	TRBJ1-1	CASSSKRDYTEAFF	TGTGCCAGCAGCTCCAAAAGGGATTACACTGAAGCTTTCTTT
NA	12	TRBV6-2/TRBV6-3	few	TRBJ2-7	CATKDRSYEQYF	TGTGCCACAAAAGACAGATCCTACGAGCAGTACTTC
TRBD2	17	TRBV7-8	NA	TRBJ2-3	CASSLLPGLAAVLTQYF	TGTGCCAGCAGCTTACTCCCGGGACTAGCGGCTGTCCTTACGCAGTATTTT
NA	9	TRBV24-1	NA	TRBJ1-1	CATPTEAFF	TGTGCCACCCCCACTGAAGCTTTCTTT
NA	15	TRBV10-3	NA	TRBJ1-5	CAISERSRDNHPQHF	TGTGCCATCAGTGAGCGATCCAGGGACAATCACCCCCAGCATTTT
NA	14	TRBV6-5	NA	TRBJ2-2	CASSYSQRTGELFF	TGTGCCAGCAGTTACTCTCAGAGGACCGGGGAGCTGTTTTTT
NA	15	TRBV5-1	few	TRBJ2-1	CASRSNSLGINEQFF	TGCGCCAGCAGGTCGAACTCCCTTGGGATCAATGAGCAGTTCTTC
NA	15	TRBV9	NA	TRBJ2-2	CASSDNRVNTGELFF	TGTGCCAGCAGCGATAACCGAGTTAACACCGGGGAGCTGTTTTTT
NA	12	TRBV5-1	NA	TRBJ2-7	CASSLEGLEHYF	TGCGCCAGCAGCTTGGAAGGGCTCGAGCATTACTTC
NA	20	TRBV6-1	NA	TRBJ2-7	CASSGRRVGHRYVLSYEQYF	TGTGCCAGCAGTGGACGACGCGTCGGGCATCGTTACGTTCTCTCCTACGAGCAGTACTTC
TRBD1	14	TRBV7-3	few	TRBJ2-1	CASSYGTALNEQFF	TGTGCCAGCAGCTACGGGACAGCGCTCAATGAGCAGTTCTTC
NA	13	TRBV20-1	NA	TRBJ1-1	CSATQPVGTEAFF	TGCAGTGCTACACAACCCGTGGGGACTGAAGCTTTCTTT
TRBD1	14	TRBV28	few	TRBJ2-5	CASSPWTGEETQYF	TGTGCCAGCAGTCCGTGGACAGGGGAAGAGACCCAGTACTTC
NA	16	TRBV6-5	many	TRBJ2-2	CASSYRHDLNTGELFF	TGTGCCAGCAGTTACAGACACGATTTGAACACCGGGGAGCTGTTTTTT
NA	13	TRBV12-3/TRBV12-4	many	TRBJ2-5	CASSFRDQETQYF	TGTGCCAGCTCCTTCAGGGATCAAGAGACCCAGTACTTC
NA	14	TRBV20-1	few	TRBJ2-1	CSASFGRPNNEQFF	TGCAGTGCAAGCTTTGGGCGGCCTAACAATGAGCAGTTCTTC
NA	16	TRBV6-4	NA	TRBJ2-1	CASSDVWGVTYNEQFF	TGTGCCAGCAGTGACGTTTGGGGGGTCACCTACAATGAGCAGTTCTTC
TRBD1	16	TRBV5-1	few	TRBJ2-3	CASSTGQGGSTDTQYF	TGCGCCAGCAGCACCGGACAGGGGGGAAGCACAGATACGCAGTATTTT